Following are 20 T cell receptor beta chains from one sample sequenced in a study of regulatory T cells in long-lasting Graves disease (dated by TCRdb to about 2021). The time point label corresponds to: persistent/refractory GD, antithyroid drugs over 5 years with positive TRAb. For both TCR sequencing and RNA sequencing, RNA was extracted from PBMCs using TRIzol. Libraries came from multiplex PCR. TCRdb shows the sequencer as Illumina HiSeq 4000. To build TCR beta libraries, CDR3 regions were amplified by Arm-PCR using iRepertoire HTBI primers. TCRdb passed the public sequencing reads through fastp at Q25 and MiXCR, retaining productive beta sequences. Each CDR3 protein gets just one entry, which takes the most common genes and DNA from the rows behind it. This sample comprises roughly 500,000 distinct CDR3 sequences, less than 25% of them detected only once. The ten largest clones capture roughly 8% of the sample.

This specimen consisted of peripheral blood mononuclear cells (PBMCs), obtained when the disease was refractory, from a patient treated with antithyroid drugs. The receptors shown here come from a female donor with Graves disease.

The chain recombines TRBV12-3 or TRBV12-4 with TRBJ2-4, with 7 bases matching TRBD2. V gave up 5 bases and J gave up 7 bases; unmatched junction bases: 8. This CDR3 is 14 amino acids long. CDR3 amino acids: CASSPDWGGNIQYF. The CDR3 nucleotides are TGTGCCAGCAGTCCTGACTGGGGGGGGAACATTCAGTACTTC.

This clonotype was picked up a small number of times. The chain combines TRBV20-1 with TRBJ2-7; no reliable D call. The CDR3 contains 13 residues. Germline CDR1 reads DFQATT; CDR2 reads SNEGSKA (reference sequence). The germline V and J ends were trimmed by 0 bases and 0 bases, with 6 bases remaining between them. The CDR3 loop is CSARDLDSYEQYF. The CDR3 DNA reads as TGCAGTGCTAGAGATCTAGACTCCTACGAGCAGTACTTC.

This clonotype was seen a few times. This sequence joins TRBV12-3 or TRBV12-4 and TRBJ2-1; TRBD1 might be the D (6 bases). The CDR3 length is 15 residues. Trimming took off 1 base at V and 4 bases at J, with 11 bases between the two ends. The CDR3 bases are TGTGCCAGCAGTTTAGGTCGACAGGTATACAATGAGCAGTTCTTC. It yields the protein CASSLGRQVYNEQFF.

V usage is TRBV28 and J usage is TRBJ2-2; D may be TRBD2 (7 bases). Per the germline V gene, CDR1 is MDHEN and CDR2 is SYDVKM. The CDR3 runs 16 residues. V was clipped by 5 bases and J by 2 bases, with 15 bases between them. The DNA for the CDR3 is TGTGCCAGCAGTCCCGAGGGGGGGCTTAACACCGGGGAGCTGTTTTTT. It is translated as CASSPEGGLNTGELFF.

CDR3 bases: TGTGCCAGCAGCTCCGGGGCCTCCAATGAGCAGTTCTTC. Protein product: CASSSGASNEQFF. The chain couples TRBV6-1 to TRBJ2-1, with D perhaps assigned TRBD1 or TRBD2 (5 bases each). Germline CDR1 reads MNHNS; CDR2 reads SASEGT. The CDR3 consists of 13 residues. V was pared by 6 bases and J by 6 bases, with 12 bases between.

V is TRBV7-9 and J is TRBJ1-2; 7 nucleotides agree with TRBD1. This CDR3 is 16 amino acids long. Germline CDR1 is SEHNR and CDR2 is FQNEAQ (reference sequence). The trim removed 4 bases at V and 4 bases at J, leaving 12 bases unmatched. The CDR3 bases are TGTGCCAGCAGCTCTCGGACAGGCGAACTCTCCTATGGCTACACCTTC. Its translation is CASSSRTGELSYGYTF.

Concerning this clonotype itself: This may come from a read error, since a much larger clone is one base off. Written as DNA, the CDR3 is TGTGCCAGCAGTTTATCCAGGACTAGCGGGATGAACGCCGGGGAGCTGTTTTTT. This gives the protein CASSLSRTSGMNAGELFF. V gene TRBV28 combines with J gene TRBJ2-2; 12 positions agree with TRBD2. The CDR3 length is 18 residues. Germline CDR1 MDHEN, CDR2 SYDVKM.

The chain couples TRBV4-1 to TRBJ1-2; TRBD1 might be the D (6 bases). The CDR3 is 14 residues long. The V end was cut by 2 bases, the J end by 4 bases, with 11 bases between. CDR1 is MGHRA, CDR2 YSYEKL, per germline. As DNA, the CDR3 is TGCGCCAGCAGCCAACAACAGGGTCCCTATGGCTACACCTTC. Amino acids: CASSQQQGPYGYTF.

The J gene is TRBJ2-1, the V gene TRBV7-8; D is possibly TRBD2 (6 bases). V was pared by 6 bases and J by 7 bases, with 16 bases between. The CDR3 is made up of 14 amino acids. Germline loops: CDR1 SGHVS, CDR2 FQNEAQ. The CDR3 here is CASRRLEVGNEQFF. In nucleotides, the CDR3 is TGTGCCAGCAGAAGACTAGAGGTGGGAAATGAGCAGTTCTTC.

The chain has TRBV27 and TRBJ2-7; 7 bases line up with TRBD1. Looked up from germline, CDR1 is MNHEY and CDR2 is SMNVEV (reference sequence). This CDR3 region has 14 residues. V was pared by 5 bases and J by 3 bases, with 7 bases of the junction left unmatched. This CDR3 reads CASSHGTANYEQYF. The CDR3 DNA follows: TGTGCCAGCAGTCATGGGACAGCAAACTACGAGCAGTACTTC.

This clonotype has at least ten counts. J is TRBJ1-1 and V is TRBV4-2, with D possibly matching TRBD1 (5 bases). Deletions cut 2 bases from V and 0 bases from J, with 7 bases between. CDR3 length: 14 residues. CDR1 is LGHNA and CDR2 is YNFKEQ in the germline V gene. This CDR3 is CASSQKGMNTEAFF. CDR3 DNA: TGTGCCAGCAGCCAAAAGGGGATGAACACTGAAGCTTTCTTT.

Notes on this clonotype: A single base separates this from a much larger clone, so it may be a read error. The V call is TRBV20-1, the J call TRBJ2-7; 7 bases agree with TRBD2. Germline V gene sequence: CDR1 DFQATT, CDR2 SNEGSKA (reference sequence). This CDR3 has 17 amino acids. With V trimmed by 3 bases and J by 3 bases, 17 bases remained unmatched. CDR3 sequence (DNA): TGCAGTGCTAGTGATCTTCGCAGCGGGAACTATTTCTACGAGCAGTACTTC. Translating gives CSASDLRSGNYFYEQYF.

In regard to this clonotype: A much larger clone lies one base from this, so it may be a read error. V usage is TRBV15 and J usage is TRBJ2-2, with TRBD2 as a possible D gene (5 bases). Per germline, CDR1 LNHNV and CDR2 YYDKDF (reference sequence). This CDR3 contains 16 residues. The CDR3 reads CATSRDASLNTGEQFF. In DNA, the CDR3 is TGTGCCACCAGCAGAGATGCTTCTCTGAACACCGGGGAGCAGTTTTTT.

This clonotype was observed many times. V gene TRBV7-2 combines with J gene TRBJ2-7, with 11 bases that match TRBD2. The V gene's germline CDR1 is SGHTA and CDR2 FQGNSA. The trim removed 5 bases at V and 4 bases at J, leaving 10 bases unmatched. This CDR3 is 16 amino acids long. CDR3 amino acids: CASSAGLAGPPYEQYF. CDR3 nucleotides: TGTGCCAGCAGCGCCGGACTAGCGGGCCCTCCTTACGAGCAGTACTTC.

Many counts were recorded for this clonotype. The CDR3 protein is CASSQGPRSYEQYF. CDR3 nucleotides: TGTGCCAGCAGCCAAGGCCCCCGGTCCTACGAGCAGTACTTC. The V and J genes are TRBV3-1 and TRBJ2-7; D unclear. Germline V gene lookup returns CDR1 LGHDT and CDR2 YNNKEL (reference sequence). The CDR3 loop spans 14 amino acids. Between the trimmed V and J ends, which lost 1 base and 1 base, there was a span of 8 bases.

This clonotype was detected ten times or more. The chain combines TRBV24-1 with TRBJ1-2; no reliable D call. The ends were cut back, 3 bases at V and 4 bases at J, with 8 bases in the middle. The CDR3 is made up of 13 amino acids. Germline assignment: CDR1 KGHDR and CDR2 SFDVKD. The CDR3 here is CATSDPRGYGYTF. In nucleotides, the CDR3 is TGTGCCACCAGTGATCCACGGGGCTATGGCTACACCTTC.

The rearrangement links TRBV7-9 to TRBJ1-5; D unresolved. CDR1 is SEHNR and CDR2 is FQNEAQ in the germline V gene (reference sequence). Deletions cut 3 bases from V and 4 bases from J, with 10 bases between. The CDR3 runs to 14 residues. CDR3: CASSFLGGNQPQHF. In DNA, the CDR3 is TGTGCCAGCAGCTTTTTAGGAGGAAATCAGCCCCAGCATTTT.

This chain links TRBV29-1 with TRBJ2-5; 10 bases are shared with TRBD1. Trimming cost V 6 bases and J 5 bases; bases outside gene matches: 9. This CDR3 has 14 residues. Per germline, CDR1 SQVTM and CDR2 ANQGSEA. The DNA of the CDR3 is TGCAGCGTGCCCCGGGGACAGGGGTGGGAGACCCAGTACTTC. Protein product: CSVPRGQGWETQYF.

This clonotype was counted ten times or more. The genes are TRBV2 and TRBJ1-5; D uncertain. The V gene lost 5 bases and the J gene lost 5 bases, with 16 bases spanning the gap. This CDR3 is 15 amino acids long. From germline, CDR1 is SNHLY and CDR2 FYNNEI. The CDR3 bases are TGTGCCAGCAGTTCCCTGGGTGGTTACGATCAGCCCCAGCATTTT. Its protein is CASSSLGGYDQPQHF.

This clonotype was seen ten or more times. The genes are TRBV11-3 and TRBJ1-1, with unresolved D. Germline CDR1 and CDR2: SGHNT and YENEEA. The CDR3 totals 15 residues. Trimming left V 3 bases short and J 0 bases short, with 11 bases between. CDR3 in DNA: TGTGCCAGCAGCTTTAGGGCGGCCTTGAACACTGAAGCTTTCTTT. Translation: CASSFRAALNTEAFF. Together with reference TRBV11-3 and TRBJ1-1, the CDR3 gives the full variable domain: EAGVVQSPRYKIIEKKQPVAFWCNPISGHNTLYWYLQNLGQGPELLIRYENEEAVDDSQLPKDRFSAERLKGVDSTLKIQPAELGDSAVYLCASSFRAALNTEAFFGQGTRLTVV.